The rows below give T cell receptor beta chains drawn from one sample of a study of blood T cell repertoires in COVID-19. Produced via immunoSEQ multiplex PCR; TCRdb's table is partial and in-frame only. The sample shows around 140,000 clones, about 86% of them seen only once. The sequencing sample was made of peripheral blood. All receptors come from a human donor in a cohort sampled during active COVID-19. Both conserved end residues are part of each CDR3. Each record gives: D gene, V gene, clone size, J gene, CDR3 protein, CDR3 DNA. A D gene is named only where the DNA matches it firmly. Clone size is given for some rows only: seen once, a few or many times, or a class if the clone is expanded.

.	TRBV19	.	TRBJ2-5	CASSISARPSGGLETQYF	TGTGCCAGTAGTATATCCGCCCGGCCCAGTGGGGGCTTAGAGACCCAGTACTTC
TRBD1	TRBV27	few	TRBJ1-5	CASSLGQGAGQPQHF	TGTGCCAGCAGTTTGGGACAGGGGGCAGGACAGCCCCAGCATTTT
TRBD2	TRBV15	.	TRBJ2-1	CATSREGSGSWNEQFF	TGTGCCACCAGCAGAGAGGGCAGCGGGAGCTGGAATGAGCAGTTCTTC
.	TRBV12-2	.	TRBJ2-7	CASRRMRDRESYEQYF	TGTGCAAGTCGCCGAATGAGGGACAGGGAGTCCTACGAGCAGTACTTC
.	TRBV6-5	.	TRBJ2-7	CATAVGGGSYEQYF	TGTGCCACCGCCGTAGGGGGGGGTTCCTACGAGCAGTACTTC
TRBD1	TRBV6-2/TRBV6-3	.	TRBJ2-7	CASSYPPGQASYEQYF	TGTGCCAGCAGTTACCCACCCGGACAGGCCTCCTACGAGCAGTACTTC
.	TRBV4-3	.	TRBJ1-1	CASSQVQWNTEAFF	TGCGCCAGCAGCCAGGTCCAGTGGAACACTGAAGCTTTCTTT
TRBD2	TRBV9	.	TRBJ2-7	CASSVAGLAGNYEQYF	TGTGCCAGCAGCGTAGCTGGTCTAGCGGGAAACTACGAGCAGTACTTC
TRBD2	TRBV28	.	TRBJ2-7	CASSLVTSGRANEQYF	TGTGCCAGCAGTTTAGTGACTAGCGGGAGGGCCAACGAGCAGTACTTC
TRBD1	TRBV2	.	TRBJ1-5	CASVRTGDNQPQHF	TGTGCCAGCGTCCGGACAGGGGACAATCAGCCCCAGCATTTT
TRBD1	TRBV5-6	.	TRBJ1-5	CASSLYAGGRQPQHF	TGTGCCAGCAGCTTGTACGCAGGGGGTCGTCAGCCCCAGCATTTT
TRBD2	TRBV5-1	.	TRBJ2-3	CASSLGLAGYTDTQYF	TGCGCCAGCAGCTTGGGACTAGCGGGATACACAGATACGCAGTATTTT
TRBD2	TRBV10-3	.	TRBJ2-2	CAISESGLAANTGELFF	TGTGCCATCAGTGAGTCGGGACTAGCGGCGAACACCGGGGAGCTGTTTTTT
.	TRBV2	.	TRBJ1-1	CANQGILSGTGGAFF	TGTGCCAACCAGGGAATTTTATCCGGGACCGGGGGAGCTTTCTTT
.	TRBV6-2/TRBV6-3	.	TRBJ2-1	CASSYWRGLGSYNEQFF	TGTGCCAGCAGTTACTGGAGAGGGCTAGGATCCTACAATGAGCAGTTCTTC
TRBD1	TRBV7-2	.	TRBJ2-7	CASSLGGGTGAYEQYF	TGTGCCAGCAGCTTAGGAGGGGGGACAGGGGCCTACGAGCAGTACTTC
TRBD2	TRBV11-2	few	TRBJ2-1	CASSPMAGGPYNEQFF	TGTGCCAGCAGCCCAATGGCGGGAGGGCCCTACAATGAGCAGTTCTTC
.	TRBV6-5	.	TRBJ2-7	CASSYDGAYEQYF	TGTGCCAGCAGTTACGACGGAGCCTACGAGCAGTACTTC
TRBD1	TRBV7-9	.	TRBJ1-5	CASSLAEQGFRNQPQHF	TGTGCCAGCAGCTTAGCGGAACAGGGGTTCCGCAATCAGCCCCAGCATTTT
TRBD1	TRBV28	.	TRBJ1-2	CASSQGQAIYGYTF	TGTGCCAGCAGTCAGGGACAGGCCATCTATGGCTACACCTTC
TRBD1	TRBV9	.	TRBJ1-2	CASSVSGTGGRANYGYTF	TGTGCCAGCAGCGTCTCCGGGACAGGGGGCCGAGCTAACTATGGCTACACCTTC
.	TRBV6-2/TRBV6-3	few	TRBJ1-1	CASSRNTQQGAEAFF	TGTGCCAGCAGTAGAAACACACAACAGGGAGCGGAAGCTTTCTTT
.	TRBV4-2	once	TRBJ2-3	CASSQDPRDIGTDTQYF	TGTGCCAGCAGCCAAGATCCCCGGGACATCGGCACAGATACGCAGTATTTT
.	TRBV4-3	.	TRBJ2-7	CASSQTPGIYEQYF	TGCGCCAGCAGCCAAACCCCCGGGATCTACGAGCAGTACTTC
.	TRBV7-9	.	TRBJ2-1	CASSSYESEQFF	TGTGCCAGCAGCTCTTACGAGAGTGAGCAGTTCTTC
TRBD2	TRBV9	.	TRBJ2-3	CASSTSGARTDTQYF	TGTGCCAGCAGCACTAGCGGGGCCCGCACAGATACGCAGTATTTT
TRBD1	TRBV19	.	TRBJ1-2	CASSRDRYYGYTF	TGTGCCAGTAGTCGGGACAGGTATTATGGCTACACCTTC
.	TRBV21-1	.	TRBJ1-2	CASTSRYPGGNYGYTF	TGTGCCAGCACGTCTAGGTATCCAGGGGGCAACTATGGCTACACCTTC
TRBD1	TRBV18	.	TRBJ1-2	CASSYGQGKNYGYTF	TGTGCCAGCTCGTACGGACAGGGAAAGAACTATGGCTACACCTTC
.	TRBV11-3	.	TRBJ2-2	CASSLGGSLTGELFF	TGTGCCAGCAGCTTAGGCGGTAGTCTCACCGGGGAGCTGTTTTTT